These T cell receptor beta chains were read from a single sample in a study of blood T cells in healthy people across ages. TCRdb re-derived calls from the 5' RACE reads in MiXCR, one entry per CDR3 protein. The data contain over 1,500,000 distinct CDR3 sequences, roughly 50% of them singletons. The sequenced material came from blood. These TCRs come from a woman between 35 and 50 years old in good health. The CDR3 runs from the conserved cysteine through the conserved F or W. The order of the fields is D gene, J gene, V gene, clone size, CDR3 DNA, CDR3 protein. D genes are given only for firm matches. Clone size, where shown, is once, few, many, or a class for clones that have expanded.

TRBD1 | TRBJ1-1 | TRBV29-1 | NA | TGCAGCGTTATTGGACAGGGCCAGAACACTGAAGCTTTCTTT | CSVIGQGQNTEAFF
TRBD2 | TRBJ2-5 | TRBV7-2 | many | TGTGCCAGCAGCTTAGTGGGGGGGGTTCAAGAGACCCAGTACTTC | CASSLVGGVQETQYF
NA | TRBJ2-1 | TRBV20-1 | NA | TGCAGCTTATCGAATGAGCAGTTCTTC | CSLSNEQFF
NA | TRBJ1-5 | TRBV10-3 | NA | TGTGCCATCAGTTCAGGGGAGGGACAGCCCCAGCATTTT | CAISSGEGQPQHF
NA | TRBJ1-2 | TRBV20-1 | NA | TGCAGTGCTTTTTGGGGGTTAAAGGGCTACACCTTC | CSAFWGLKGYTF
TRBD1 | TRBJ2-1 | TRBV28 | few | TGTGCCAGCAACATCCGGGACAGCCCCTACAATGAGCAGTTCTTC | CASNIRDSPYNEQFF
TRBD2 | TRBJ2-3 | TRBV6-2/TRBV6-3 | NA | TGTGCCAGCACCTTAGGAGCGGGGGGGCGCTCAGATACGCAGTATTTT | CASTLGAGGRSDTQYF
NA | TRBJ1-6 | TRBV10-3 | few | TGTGCCATCAGTCGGCAGGACTCACCCCTCCACTTT | CAISRQDSPLHF
TRBD2 | TRBJ2-7 | TRBV6-2/TRBV6-3 | many | TGTGCCAGCAGCCGACTAGCTTACGAGCAGTACTTC | CASSRLAYEQYF
NA | TRBJ1-5 | TRBV25-1 | once | TGTGCCTGCAACCATGGGAATCAGCCCCAGCATTTT | CACNHGNQPQHF
TRBD1 | TRBJ1-5 | TRBV7-2 | NA | TGTGCCAGCAGCTTAGTGGGACAGGGAGGCAATCAGCCCCAGCATTTT | CASSLVGQGGNQPQHF
TRBD2 | TRBJ2-5 | TRBV5-1 | NA | TGCGCCAGCAGCTTCTATCTGGCGGGGGACCGACAAGAGACCCAGTACTTC | CASSFYLAGDRQETQYF
NA | TRBJ2-3 | TRBV6-5 | NA | TGTGCCGTGAGGCGGGGACGCACAGATACGCAGTATTTT | CAVRRGRTDTQYF
TRBD1 | TRBJ1-2 | TRBV27 | few | TGTGCCAGCAGTTTATCCGGACAGGGGCAGGGCTATGGCTACACCTTC | CASSLSGQGQGYGYTF
TRBD1 | TRBJ2-4 | TRBV6-6 | NA | TGTGCCAGCAGTAAAACGACAGGGGGAGGAAACATTCAGTACTTC | CASSKTTGGGNIQYF
NA | TRBJ2-5 | TRBV15 | NA | TGTGCCACCAGCAGAGATTCCGGACGGTACCAAGAGACCCAGTACTTC | CATSRDSGRYQETQYF
TRBD2 | TRBJ2-4 | TRBV5-6 | NA | TGTGCCAGCAGCTGGATGACTAGCGGGGGGGCCCTAGCCAAAAACATTCAGTACTTC | CASSWMTSGGALAKNIQYF
NA | TRBJ1-2 | TRBV27 | NA | TGTGCCAGCAGTTTATGGGGGGCAGGCTCTAACTATGGCTACACCTTC | CASSLWGAGSNYGYTF
NA | TRBJ2-1 | TRBV4-2 | few | TGTGCCAGCAGCCAAGGATTTCGGCAGGGACCGTCGCATTATCTTGGGGGATACAATGAGCAGTTCTTC | CASSQGFRQGPSHYLGGYNEQFF
TRBD2 | TRBJ2-3 | TRBV6-5 | NA | TGTGCCAGCATTGGGAGGGCTAGCACAGATACGCAGTATTTT | CASIGRASTDTQYF
TRBD1 | TRBJ2-5 | TRBV6-2/TRBV6-3 | few | TGTGCCAGCGAGACCCCGGGACAGGGAAAAGAGACCCAGTACTTC | CASETPGQGKETQYF
NA | TRBJ1-1 | TRBV4-3 | NA | TGCGCCAGCAGCCAAGATATCAAGGGGAGAGCTTTCTTT | CASSQDIKGRAFF
NA | TRBJ1-5 | TRBV29-1 | once | TGCAGCGTTGGGGTGGGGGGCGATCAGCCCCAGCATTTT | CSVGVGGDQPQHF
TRBD2 | TRBJ2-1 | TRBV13 | once | TGTGCCAGCAGCTTAGGGCTAGCGGATAAGCAGTTCTTC | CASSLGLADKQFF
NA | TRBJ2-5 | TRBV10-3 | NA | TGTGCCATCAGTGATCGACAGGCTCAAGAGACCCAGTACTTC | CAISDRQAQETQYF